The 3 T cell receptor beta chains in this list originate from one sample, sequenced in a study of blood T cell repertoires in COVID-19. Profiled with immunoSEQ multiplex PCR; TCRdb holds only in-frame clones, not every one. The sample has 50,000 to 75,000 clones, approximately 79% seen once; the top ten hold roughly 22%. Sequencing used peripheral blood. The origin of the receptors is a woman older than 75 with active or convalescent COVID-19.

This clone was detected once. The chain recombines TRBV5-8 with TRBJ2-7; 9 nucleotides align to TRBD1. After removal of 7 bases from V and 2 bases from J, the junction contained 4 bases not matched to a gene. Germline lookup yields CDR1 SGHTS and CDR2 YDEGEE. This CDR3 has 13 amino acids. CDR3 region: CASGGQGAYEQYF. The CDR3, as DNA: TGTGCCAGCGGGGGACAGGGAGCCTACGAGCAGTACTTC.

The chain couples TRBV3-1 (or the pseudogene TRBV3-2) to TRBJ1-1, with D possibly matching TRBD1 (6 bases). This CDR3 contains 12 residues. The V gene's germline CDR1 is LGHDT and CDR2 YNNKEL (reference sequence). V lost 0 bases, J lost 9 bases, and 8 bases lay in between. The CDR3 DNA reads TGTGCCAGCAGCCAAGAAGGGACAAAAGCTTTCTTT. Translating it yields CASSQEGTKAFF.

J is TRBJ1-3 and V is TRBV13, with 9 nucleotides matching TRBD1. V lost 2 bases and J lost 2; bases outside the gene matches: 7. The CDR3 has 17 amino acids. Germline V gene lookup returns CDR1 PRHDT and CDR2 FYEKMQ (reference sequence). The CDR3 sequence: CASSLRPGTGPGNTIYF. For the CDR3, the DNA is TGTGCCAGCAGCTTAAGGCCCGGGACAGGGCCTGGAAACACCATATATTTT.